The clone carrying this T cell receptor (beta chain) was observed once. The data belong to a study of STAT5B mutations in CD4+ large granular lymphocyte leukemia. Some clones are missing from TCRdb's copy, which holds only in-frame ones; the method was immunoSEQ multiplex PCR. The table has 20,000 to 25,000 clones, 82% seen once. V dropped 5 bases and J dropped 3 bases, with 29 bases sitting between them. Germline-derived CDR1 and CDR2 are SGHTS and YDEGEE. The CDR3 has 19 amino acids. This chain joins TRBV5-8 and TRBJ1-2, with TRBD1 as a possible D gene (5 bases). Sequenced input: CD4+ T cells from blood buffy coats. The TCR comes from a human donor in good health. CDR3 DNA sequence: TGTGCCAGCAGATCGCGTACCCGATCGGCCTATGGGGGGGACTATGGCTACACCTTC. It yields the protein CASRSRTRSAYGGDYGYTF. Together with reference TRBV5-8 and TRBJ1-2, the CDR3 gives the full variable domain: EAGVTQSPTHLIKTRGQQATLRCSPISGHTSVYWYQQALGLGLQFLLWYDEGEERNRGNFPPRFSGRQFPNYSSELNVNALELEDSALYLCASRSRTRSAYGGDYGYTFGSGTRLTVV.